What follows is one T cell receptor (beta chain) and its context. Using immunoSEQ multiplex PCR, the repertoire was profiled, and TCRdb retains in-frame clones only, with some absent. The table lists roughly 1,500,000 clones, approximately 98.5% of them singletons, with around 0.33% in the top ten. This CDR3 comprises 15 residues. Germline V CDR1 and CDR2: SEHNR, FQNEAQ (reference sequence). V was cut by 7 bases and J by 5 bases, with 18 bases left in between. This sample is drawn from a study of shared clonotypes between healthy human individuals. The specimen was naive CD4+ T cells sorted from blood. Sample subset: CD45RA+ positively selected. The clonotype originates from a man aged 25-45 years in good health. J is TRBJ2-1 and V is TRBV7-9, with D possibly TRBD1 on 6 matching bases. CDR3 DNA: TGTGCCAGCATCCCAGGGGAAGACAGACACAATGAGCAGTTCTTC. Encoded protein: CASIPGEDRHNEQFF.